The 2 T cell receptor beta chains in this list originate from one sample, sequenced in a study of cytomegalovirus exposure and HLA in healthy donors. The PCR had 60 Vbeta and 13 Jbeta primers. TCRdb's table, derived via immunoSEQ multiplex PCR, lists solely in-frame clones and lacks some. Here the sample spans 150,000 or so clones, roughly 83% being singletons. The source material was PBMCs. The origin of the receptors is a man aged 25 to 40 in good health and CMV-seropositive.

This clone has only one observation. V usage is TRBV7-9 and J usage is TRBJ2-7; D is unresolved. The germline V and J ends were trimmed by 5 bases and 0 bases, with 8 bases remaining between them. CDR1 and CDR2 (germline): SEHNR, FQNEAQ (reference sequence). The CDR3 contains 13 residues. CDR3 in DNA: TGTGCCAGCAGCCCAGTAAGCTCCTACGAGCAGTACTTC. The encoded protein is CASSPVSSYEQYF. Full variable domain (remainder filled in from reference TRBV7-9 and TRBJ2-7): DTGVSQNPRHKITKRGQNVTFRCDPISEHNRLYWYRQTLGQGPEFLTYFQNEAQLEKSRLLSDRFSAERPKGSFSTLEIQRTEQGDSAMYLCASSPVSSYEQYFGPGTRLTVT.

The CDR3 loop reads CASSSPPGQNTGELFF. The CDR3 DNA reads as TGTGCCAGCAGCTCCCCACCCGGACAGAACACCGGGGAGCTGTTTTTT. The rearrangement joins TRBV5-4 to TRBJ2-2, with TRBD1 as a possible D gene (5 bases). This CDR3 region has 16 residues. The germline gives CDR1 SGHNT, CDR2 YYREEE (reference sequence). V was pared by 3 bases and J by 1 base, with 13 bases between. The full variable domain, in which reference TRBV5-4 and TRBJ2-2 provide the parts outside the CDR3, is ETGVTQSPTHLIKTRGQQVTLRCSSQSGHNTVSWYQQALGQGPQFIFQYYREEENGRGNFPPRFSGLQFPNYSSELNVNALELDDSALYLCASSSPPGQNTGELFFGEGSRLTVL.